Following are 32 T cell receptor beta chains from one sample sequenced in a study of T cells in Graves' hyperthyroidism and ophthalmopathy. Amplified regions were TCR beta CDR3 sequences from RNA transcripts. Using the HTBI primer set, a first-round RT-PCR was run on the TCR CDR3. TCRdb re-called the multiplex PCR reads with MiXCR, one entry per CDR3 protein. The sample includes hundreds of thousands of distinct CDR3 sequences, roughly 15% of them seen just once. Sample: blood. These receptors all come from a woman aged 35 to 49 with Graves' ophthalmopathy.

In its sample, this clonotype was seen many times. The chain combines TRBV10-3 with TRBJ2-7, with D perhaps matching TRBD2 (6 bases). Trimming took 5 bases from V and 7 from J, leaving 15 bases between them. In germline, CDR1 is ENHRY, CDR2 SYGVKD. The CDR3 is 13 residues long. CDR3 in amino acids: CAISIGEAGEQYF. CDR3 DNA: TGTGCCATCAGTATAGGGGAGGCGGGTGAGCAGTACTTC.

This clonotype was counted at least ten times. The chain recombines TRBV18 with TRBJ2-7, with D uncertain. The germline CDR1 and CDR2 sequences are KGHSH and LQKENI. The CDR3 contains 14 residues. Trimming stripped 0 bases from V and 3 bases from J, with 9 bases between. In DNA form, the CDR3 reads TGTGCCAGCTCACCACCGCTTAGGCGCTACGAGCAGTACTTC. Translating gives CASSPPLRRYEQYF.

The J gene is TRBJ2-5, the V gene TRBV7-2; 9 bases map to TRBD1. The V gene's germline CDR1 is SGHTA and CDR2 FQGNSA. With V trimmed by 1 base and J by 9 bases, 3 bases remained unmatched. CDR3 size: 13 residues. For the CDR3, the DNA is TGTGCCAGCAGCTTAGTGGGACAGGGCCCCCAGTACTTC. Its translation: CASSLVGQGPQYF.

The chain is built from TRBV5-1 and TRBJ2-7; D is unclear. The CDR3 extends over 15 amino acids. Germline V gene sequence: CDR1 SGHRS, CDR2 YFSETQ. The ends were cut back, 5 bases at V and 0 bases at J, with 15 bases in the middle. The CDR3 loop reads CASRVEAGSSYEQYF. The CDR3 region has the DNA TGCGCCAGCAGGGTGGAAGCAGGCAGCTCCTACGAGCAGTACTTC.

The J gene is TRBJ2-1, the V gene TRBV6-4, with D maybe TRBD2 (5 bases). The CDR3 consists of 14 residues. The germline gives CDR1 MRHNA, CDR2 SNTAGT. The V end was cut by 5 bases, the J end by 9 bases, with 17 bases between. CDR3 sequence reads: CASSPGGVLSEQFF. Written as DNA, the CDR3 is TGTGCCAGCAGTCCCGGAGGAGTCTTAAGTGAGCAGTTCTTC.

V is TRBV6-2 or TRBV6-3 and J is TRBJ1-5, with D unclear. This CDR3 is built from 15 residues. Germline V lookup: CDR1 MNHEY, CDR2 SVGEGT. Trimming removed 6 bases from V and 2 bases from J, with 14 bases in between. CDR3 bases: TGTGCCAGCAGCCGCGGCCTCCTGGGCAATCAGCCCCAGCATTTT. Protein: CASSRGLLGNQPQHF.

The count of this clonotype is one. A much larger clone sits a single nucleotide away, making a read error possible. V and J are TRBV5-5 and TRBJ1-5, with D perhaps TRBD1 (5 bases). The V gene lost 3 bases and the J gene lost 4 bases, with 14 bases spanning the gap. The CDR3 spans 15 residues. Germline CDR1 reads SGHKS; CDR2 reads YYEKEE (reference sequence). This CDR3 reads CASSSGHGWNQPQHF. For the CDR3, the DNA is TGTGCCAGCAGCTCGGGGCATGGGTGGAATCAGCCCCAGCATTTT.

This clonotype occurred a few times. At one end the junction does not follow the germline gene, possibly because of a read error. The V call is TRBV5-1, the J call TRBJ1-2; D is ambiguous. This CDR3 spans 14 amino acids. The V gene's germline CDR1 is SGHRS and CDR2 YFSETQ. The CDR3 loop is CASSSSGRNYGCTF. In DNA form, the CDR3 reads TGCGCCAGCAGCTCTTCCGGACGGAACTATGGCTGCACCTTC.

Ten or more counts support this clonotype. The chain has TRBV7-6 and TRBJ2-1, with 16 bases fitting TRBD2. Trimming cost V 5 bases and J 15 bases; bases outside gene matches: 10. Per germline, CDR1 SGHVS and CDR2 FNYEAQ. The length of the CDR3 is 15 residues. The CDR3: CASSVGTSGRAGVFF. DNA of the CDR3: TGTGCCAGCAGCGTCGGGACTAGCGGGAGGGCCGGTGTGTTCTTC.

The chain is built from TRBV4-1 and TRBJ2-5; D may be TRBD1 or TRBD2 (5 bases each). V shed 4 bases and J shed 5 bases, with 14 bases lying between them. The CDR3 contains 14 residues. Germline V lookup: CDR1 MGHRA, CDR2 YSYEKL. The CDR3 region is CASSLGTFGETQYF. The CDR3 bases are TGCGCCAGCAGCCTCGGGACCTTTGGGGAGACCCAGTACTTC.

There are many counts of this clonotype. This chain connects TRBV6-1 to TRBJ2-7; 12 nucleotides align to TRBD2. Germline values: CDR1 MNHNS, CDR2 SASEGT. The CDR3 consists of 16 residues. V was clipped by 5 bases and J by 3 bases; unmatched bases: 8. CDR3 sequence: CASSRPLAGGLYEQYF. DNA for the CDR3: TGTGCCAGCAGTCGTCCACTAGCGGGAGGCCTCTACGAGCAGTACTTC.

This clonotype was observed at least ten times. The chain recombines TRBV20-1 with TRBJ2-7; the D gene is possibly TRBD1 (5 bases). Germline assignment: CDR1 DFQATT and CDR2 SNEGSKA (reference sequence). The CDR3 has 14 residues. The germline V and J ends were trimmed by 0 bases and 2 bases, with 11 bases remaining between them. CDR3 sequence reads: CSARDLQVPYEQYF. The CDR3 bases are TGCAGTGCTAGAGATTTACAGGTCCCCTACGAGCAGTACTTC.

The V gene is TRBV6-1, the J gene TRBJ2-7, with 10 bases aligning to TRBD1. CDR3 length: 12 amino acids. V trimming: 10 bases; J trimming: 4 bases; junction bases outside the gene matches: 4. In germline, CDR1 is MNHNS, CDR2 SASEGT. The CDR3 region is CAIGDRGYEQYF. In DNA, the CDR3 is TGTGCCATTGGGGACAGGGGATACGAGCAGTACTTC.

There are many counts of this clonotype. This chain joins TRBV6-2 or TRBV6-3 and TRBJ1-5; TRBD1 is a possible D gene (5 bases). Germline V gene lookup returns CDR1 MNHEY and CDR2 SVGEGT. The CDR3 runs to 14 residues. V was clipped by 5 bases and J by 4 bases, with 12 bases between them. The CDR3 region has the DNA TGTGCCAGCAGTAATGGGGACCCGAATCAGCCCCAGCATTTT. Protein product: CASSNGDPNQPQHF.

The sample holds many counts of this clonotype. This chain joins TRBV20-1 and TRBJ2-7, with a possible D match to TRBD1 (5 bases). The germline V gene has CDR1 DFQATT and CDR2 SNEGSKA (reference sequence). The CDR3 spans 13 residues. Trimming pared 2 bases from V and 4 bases from J, leaving 12 bases between. CDR3 sequence reads: CSARQGSWYEQYF. The CDR3 bases are TGCAGTGCTAGACAGGGCAGCTGGTACGAGCAGTACTTC.

The chain combines TRBV20-1 with TRBJ1-1, with D perhaps TRBD1 (6 bases). Germline V CDR1 and CDR2: DFQATT, SNEGSKA (reference sequence). The CDR3 spans 14 residues. V was cut by 1 base and J by 3 bases, with 12 bases left in between. This chain's CDR3 is CSARVGGADTEAFF. As DNA, the CDR3 is TGCAGTGCTAGAGTGGGGGGGGCGGACACTGAAGCTTTCTTT.

This clonotype was counted a few times. The J gene is TRBJ1-6, the V gene TRBV7-9; D is ambiguous. Germline CDR1 and CDR2: SEHNR and FQNEAQ (reference sequence). Deletions cut 5 bases from V and 8 bases from J, with 13 bases between. The CDR3 sequence is 14 residues long. The CDR3 loop is CASSASGLDSPLHF. The CDR3 DNA reads TGTGCCAGCAGCGCGTCCGGGCTGGATTCACCCCTCCACTTT.

The J gene is TRBJ1-2, the V gene TRBV30, with D possibly TRBD1 on 6 matching bases. The CDR3 length is 12 residues. Looked up from germline, CDR1 is GTSNPN and CDR2 is SVGIG (reference sequence). V lost 6 bases and J 5 bases, leaving 13 bases between the germline ends. For the CDR3, the DNA is TGTGCCTGTACGGGGACACGGTATGGCTACACCTTC. It codes for CACTGTRYGYTF. Filled out from reference TRBV30 and TRBJ1-2, the complete variable domain reads SQTIHQWPATLVQPVGSPLSLECTVEGTSNPNLYWYRQAAGRGLQLLFYSVGIGQISSEVPQNLSASRPQDRQFILSSKKLLLSDSGFYLCACTGTRYGYTFGSGTRLTVV.

This clonotype was detected many times. The J gene is TRBJ1-2, the V gene TRBV30; tentatively, D is TRBD1 (6 bases). The CDR3 spans 13 residues. The germline V and J ends were trimmed by 5 bases and 4 bases, with 14 bases remaining between them. The germline CDR1 and CDR2 sequences are GTSNPN and SVGIG (reference sequence). The CDR3 DNA is TGTGCCTGGTCACCAGGACAGCGCTATGGCTACACCTTC. This translates into CAWSPGQRYGYTF.

This clonotype was seen repeatedly, ten times or more. The chain combines TRBV6-5 with TRBJ2-7; weak D call: TRBD1 (6 bases). The CDR3 is 13 residues long. From germline, CDR1 is MNHEY and CDR2 SVGAGI. V shed 6 bases and J shed 3 bases, with 12 bases lying between them. CDR3 nucleotide sequence: TGTGCCAGCAGAGGCCCAGGGGACTACGAGCAGTACTTC. Its translation is CASRGPGDYEQYF.

At least ten counts were recorded for this clonotype. V is TRBV6-1 and J is TRBJ2-7, with TRBD2 identical over 8 bases. Germline CDR1 MNHNS, CDR2 SASEGT. Trimming took 5 bases from V and 5 from J; bases not matched to a gene: 8. The CDR3 sequence is 14 residues long. The CDR3 loop reads CASSLQRETHEQYF. In DNA form, the CDR3 reads TGTGCCAGCAGTCTCCAGCGGGAGACGCACGAGCAGTACTTC.

This clonotype was seen at least ten times. The chain couples TRBV7-2 to TRBJ2-5; 8 nucleotides match TRBD2. CDR3 length: 16 amino acids. CDR1 SGHTA and CDR2 FQGNSA come from the germline V gene. V gave up 3 bases and J gave up 4 bases; unmatched junction bases: 10. The CDR3, as DNA: TGTGCCAGCAGCTTCGATGCGGGGGGAGCTGGAGAGACCCAGTACTTC. This codes for CASSFDAGGAGETQYF.

The sample holds many counts of this clonotype. The chain couples TRBV6-5 to TRBJ1-1; no firm D call. The V end lost 8 bases, the J end lost 1 base, and 14 bases lay between the germline ends. CDR3 length: 14 residues. CDR1 and CDR2 (germline): MNHEY, SVGAGI. CDR3 in DNA: TGTGCCAGCGGCCAAGACGGGAGGAACACTGAAGCTTTCTTT. Amino acids: CASGQDGRNTEAFF.

In its sample, this clonotype was seen many times. The chain employs TRBV2 and TRBJ2-3; D perhaps matches TRBD2 (5 bases). The CDR3 is 15 amino acids. From germline, CDR1 is SNHLY and CDR2 FYNNEI. Trimming shortened V by 1 base and J by 2 bases, and 10 bases separated the two germline ends. For the CDR3, the DNA is TGTGCCAGCAGTGAAGGAGGGAGCATCACAGATACGCAGTATTTT. It is translated as CASSEGGSITDTQYF.

This clonotype was detected many times. The genes are TRBV7-9 and TRBJ2-5, with 13 bases matching TRBD2. The trim removed 5 bases at V and 4 bases at J, leaving 7 bases unmatched. The CDR3 has 16 amino acids. Germline CDR1 reads SEHNR; CDR2 reads FQNEAQ (reference sequence). In DNA, the CDR3 is TGTGCCAGCAGCACAAGACTAGCGGGGGGTGGAGAGACCCAGTACTTC. It specifies CASSTRLAGGGETQYF.

At least ten counts were recorded for this clonotype. The chain employs TRBV12-3 or TRBV12-4 and TRBJ2-2; 9 nucleotides match TRBD2. With 2 bases clipped from V and 7 bases from J, the junction kept 14 bases outside the gene matches. This CDR3 has 18 amino acids. The CDR3 sequence: CASSLYMRLAAGGGELFF. The CDR3 nucleotides read TGTGCCAGCAGTTTATACATGCGACTAGCGGCCGGGGGCGGGGAGCTGTTTTTT.

This chain connects TRBV2 to TRBJ1-2; the D is unclear. CDR3 length equals 15 residues. With 0 bases removed from V and 2 bases from J, the gap between germline ends came to 10 bases. Germline lookup yields CDR1 SNHLY and CDR2 FYNNEI. The CDR3 protein is CASSEAGPGNYGYTF. In DNA form, the CDR3 reads TGTGCCAGCAGTGAAGCTGGGCCCGGCAACTATGGCTACACCTTC.

This clonotype was seen a handful of times. V and J are TRBV29-1 and TRBJ2-5; either TRBD1 or TRBD2 may fit D (5 bases each). The V end was cut by 4 bases, the J end by 5 bases, with 14 bases between. The CDR3 is made up of 13 amino acids. Germline lookup yields CDR1 SQVTM and CDR2 ANQGSEA. CDR3 DNA: TGCAGCGTTGCCGGGACCGGGTGGGAGACCCAGTACTTC. Residues: CSVAGTGWETQYF.

This clonotype came up many times. The chain recombines TRBV27 with TRBJ2-5; D ambiguous. Looked up from germline, CDR1 is MNHEY and CDR2 is SMNVEV (reference sequence). The CDR3 runs 15 residues. V lost 0 bases, J lost 2 bases, and 10 bases lay in between. The CDR3 protein is CASSLSLVGQETQYF. The CDR3 coding sequence is TGTGCCAGCAGTTTATCTCTTGTCGGACAAGAGACCCAGTACTTC.

This clonotype showed up many times. The J gene is TRBJ1-5, the V gene TRBV6-1; D may be TRBD1 (6 bases). V lost 4 bases to trimming and J lost 7 bases, with 11 bases between them. The CDR3 sequence is 13 residues long. The germline gives CDR1 MNHNS, CDR2 SASEGT. For the CDR3, the DNA is TGTGCCAGCAGTGTAGGGGGGCCCCAGCCCCAGCATTTT. It encodes CASSVGGPQPQHF.

This clonotype was counted ten times or more. V gene TRBV12-3 or TRBV12-4 combines with J gene TRBJ2-7, with D perhaps TRBD2 (7 bases). CDR3 length equals 15 residues. Trimming pared 0 bases from V and 2 bases from J, leaving 11 bases between. The CDR3 here is CASSLALGGAYEQYF. In nucleotides, the CDR3 is TGTGCCAGCAGTTTAGCGCTAGGGGGGGCCTACGAGCAGTACTTC.

Many counts were recorded for this clonotype. The V call is TRBV19, the J call TRBJ1-1, with D maybe TRBD1 (5 bases). Germline CDR1 and CDR2: LNHDA and SQIVND (reference sequence). The CDR3 runs 14 residues. Trimming took off 7 bases at V and 0 bases at J, with 12 bases between the two ends. Here the CDR3 DNA reads TGTGCCAGTATTCCCCGGGGGGTGAACACTGAAGCTTTCTTT. This sequence encodes CASIPRGVNTEAFF.